Included here is one T cell receptor beta chain sequence, with context. Its antigen is unidentified. This sample was included in a study of CD8 T cells in ankylosing spondylitis. Study outcomes and limitations: Ankylosing spondylitis blood appeared to carry a characteristic TCR beta motif of several highly homologous variants. Earlier work had already found some motif variants in reactive arthritis synovial fluid and blood.

By quantitative 5'-RACE with molecular barcodes, the TCR beta libraries were made. TCRdb re-analysed the 5' RACE reads in MiXCR, keeping a single row per CDR3 protein. The sample includes approximately 240,000 distinct CDR3 sequences, 8% to 11% of them seen just once. This CDR3 is 14 amino acids long. J gave up 3 bases and V 4 bases, and 3 bases lay outside the gene matches. J is TRBJ1-1 and V is TRBV12-3 or TRBV12-4; 9 nucleotides match TRBD1. The receptor was derived from a male donor with ankylosing spondylitis or in good health (not recorded which). Sample: blood, either unsorted or a sorted T cell fraction (not recorded which). The DNA of the CDR3 is TGTGCCAGCAGTTGGGACAGGGCCTACACTGAAGCTTTCTTT. Protein product: CASSWDRAYTEAFF.